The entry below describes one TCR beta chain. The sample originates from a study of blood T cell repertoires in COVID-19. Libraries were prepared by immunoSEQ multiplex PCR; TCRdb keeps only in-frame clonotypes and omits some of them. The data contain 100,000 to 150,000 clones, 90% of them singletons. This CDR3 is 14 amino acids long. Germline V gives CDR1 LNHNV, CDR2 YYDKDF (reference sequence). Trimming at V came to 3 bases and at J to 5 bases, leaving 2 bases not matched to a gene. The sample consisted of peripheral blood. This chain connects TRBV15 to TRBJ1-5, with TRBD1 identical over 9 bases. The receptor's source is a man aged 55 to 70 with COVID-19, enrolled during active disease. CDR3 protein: CATSRTGGYQPQHF. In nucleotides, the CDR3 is TGTGCCACCAGCAGGACAGGGGGTTATCAGCCCCAGCATTTT.